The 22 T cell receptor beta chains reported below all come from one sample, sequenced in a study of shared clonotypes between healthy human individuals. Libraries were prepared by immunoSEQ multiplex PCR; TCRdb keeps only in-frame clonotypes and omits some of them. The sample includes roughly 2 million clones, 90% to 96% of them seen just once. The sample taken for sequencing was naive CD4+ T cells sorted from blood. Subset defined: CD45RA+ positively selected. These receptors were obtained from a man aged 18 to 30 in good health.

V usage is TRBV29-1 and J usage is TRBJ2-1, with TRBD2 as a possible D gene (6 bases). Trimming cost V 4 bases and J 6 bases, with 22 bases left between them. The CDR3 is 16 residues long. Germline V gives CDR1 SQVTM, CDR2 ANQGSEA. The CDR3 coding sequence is TGCAGCGTTGTGGGCCTAGCGTCCACTGGGGGCAATGAGCAGTTCTTC. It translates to CSVVGLASTGGNEQFF.

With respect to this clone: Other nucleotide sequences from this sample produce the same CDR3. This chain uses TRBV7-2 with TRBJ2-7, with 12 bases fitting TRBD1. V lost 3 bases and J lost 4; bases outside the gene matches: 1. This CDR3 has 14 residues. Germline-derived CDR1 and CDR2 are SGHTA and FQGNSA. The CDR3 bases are TGTGCCAGCAGCTTGGGACAGGGGGCTTACGAGCAGTACTTC. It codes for CASSLGQGAYEQYF. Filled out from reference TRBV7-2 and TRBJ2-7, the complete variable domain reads GAGVSQSPSNKVTEKGKDVELRCDPISGHTALYWYRQSLGQGLEFLIYFQGNSAPDKSGLPSDRFSAERTGGSVSTLTIQRTQQEDSAVYLCASSLGQGAYEQYFGPGTRLTVT.

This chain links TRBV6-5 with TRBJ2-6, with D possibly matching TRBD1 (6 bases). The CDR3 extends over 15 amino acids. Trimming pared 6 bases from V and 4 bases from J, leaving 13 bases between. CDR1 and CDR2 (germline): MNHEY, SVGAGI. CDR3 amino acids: CASSRTGLGANVLTF. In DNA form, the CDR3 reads TGTGCCAGCAGCCGAACAGGGCTCGGGGCCAACGTCCTGACTTTC.

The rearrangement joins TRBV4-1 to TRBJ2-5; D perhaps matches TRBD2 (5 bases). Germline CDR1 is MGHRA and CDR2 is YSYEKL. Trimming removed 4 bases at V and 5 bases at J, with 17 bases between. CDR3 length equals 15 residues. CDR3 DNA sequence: TGCGCCAGCAGCCGATACAAGACGTGGGAGGAGACCCAGTACTTC. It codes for CASSRYKTWEETQYF.

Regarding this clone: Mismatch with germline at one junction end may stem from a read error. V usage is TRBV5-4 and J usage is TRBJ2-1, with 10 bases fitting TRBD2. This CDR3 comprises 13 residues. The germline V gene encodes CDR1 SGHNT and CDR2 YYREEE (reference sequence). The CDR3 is CAGRTSGNNEQFF. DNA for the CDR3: TGTGCCGGCAGGACTAGCGGAAACAATGAGCAGTTCTTC.

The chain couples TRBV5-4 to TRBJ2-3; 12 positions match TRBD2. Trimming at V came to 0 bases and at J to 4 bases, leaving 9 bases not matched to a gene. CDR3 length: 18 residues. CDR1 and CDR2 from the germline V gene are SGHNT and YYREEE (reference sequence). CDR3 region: CASSLAGLAGGPSDTQYF. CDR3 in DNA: TGTGCCAGCAGCTTGGCCGGGCTAGCGGGAGGGCCCTCAGATACGCAGTATTTT.

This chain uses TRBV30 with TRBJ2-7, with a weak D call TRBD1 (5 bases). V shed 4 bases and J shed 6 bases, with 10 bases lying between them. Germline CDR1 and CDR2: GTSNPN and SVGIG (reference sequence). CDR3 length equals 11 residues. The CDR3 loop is CAWNQGSEQYF. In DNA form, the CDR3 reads TGTGCCTGGAATCAGGGTAGCGAGCAGTACTTC.

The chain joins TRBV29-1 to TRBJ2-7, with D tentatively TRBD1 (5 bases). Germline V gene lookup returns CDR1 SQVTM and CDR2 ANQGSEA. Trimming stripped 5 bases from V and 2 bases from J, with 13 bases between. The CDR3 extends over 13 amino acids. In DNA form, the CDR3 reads TGCAGCGTTTCGACAGAGCAACCCTACGAGCAGTACTTC. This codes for CSVSTEQPYEQYF.

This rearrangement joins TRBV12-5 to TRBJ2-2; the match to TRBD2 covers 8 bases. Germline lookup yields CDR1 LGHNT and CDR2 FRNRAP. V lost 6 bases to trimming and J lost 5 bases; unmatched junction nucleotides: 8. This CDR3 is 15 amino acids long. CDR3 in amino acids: CASGRAGAETGELFF. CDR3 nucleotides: TGTGCTAGTGGCAGAGCGGGAGCGGAAACCGGGGAGCTGTTTTTT.

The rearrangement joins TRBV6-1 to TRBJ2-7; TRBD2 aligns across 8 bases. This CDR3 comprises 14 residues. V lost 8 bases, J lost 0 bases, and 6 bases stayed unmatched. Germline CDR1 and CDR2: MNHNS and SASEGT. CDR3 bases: TGTGCCAGCGCGGGGGGCCAGAGCTCCTACGAGCAGTACTTC. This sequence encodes CASAGGQSSYEQYF.

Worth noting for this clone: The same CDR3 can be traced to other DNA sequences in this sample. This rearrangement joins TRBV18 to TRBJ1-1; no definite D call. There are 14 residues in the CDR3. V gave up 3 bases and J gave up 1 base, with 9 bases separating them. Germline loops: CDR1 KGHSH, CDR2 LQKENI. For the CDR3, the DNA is TGTGCCAGCTCACCCGCGGGAGGGAACACTGAAGCTTTCTTT. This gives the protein CASSPAGGNTEAFF.

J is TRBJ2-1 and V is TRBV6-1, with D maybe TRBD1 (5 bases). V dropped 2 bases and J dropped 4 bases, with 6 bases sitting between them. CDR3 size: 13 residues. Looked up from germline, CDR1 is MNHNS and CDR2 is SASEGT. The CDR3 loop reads CASSERQYNEQFF. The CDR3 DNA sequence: TGTGCCAGCAGTGAAAGACAGTACAATGAGCAGTTCTTC.

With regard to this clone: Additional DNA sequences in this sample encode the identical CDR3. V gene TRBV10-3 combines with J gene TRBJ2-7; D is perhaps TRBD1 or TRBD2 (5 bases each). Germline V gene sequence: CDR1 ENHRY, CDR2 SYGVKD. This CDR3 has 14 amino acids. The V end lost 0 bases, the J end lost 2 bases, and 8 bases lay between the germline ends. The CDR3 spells CAISESGTAYEQYF. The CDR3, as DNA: TGTGCCATCAGTGAGTCCGGGACGGCCTACGAGCAGTACTTC.

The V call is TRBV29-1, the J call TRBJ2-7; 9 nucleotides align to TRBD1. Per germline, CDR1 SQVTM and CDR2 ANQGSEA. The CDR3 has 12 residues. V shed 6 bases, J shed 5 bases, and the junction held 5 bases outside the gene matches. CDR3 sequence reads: CSVWDRDDEQYF. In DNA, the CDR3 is TGCAGCGTCTGGGACAGGGATGACGAGCAGTACTTC.

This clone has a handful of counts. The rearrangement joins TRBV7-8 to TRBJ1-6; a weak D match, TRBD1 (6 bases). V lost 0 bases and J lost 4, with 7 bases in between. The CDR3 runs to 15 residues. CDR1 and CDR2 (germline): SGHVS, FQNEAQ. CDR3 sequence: CASSLARGYNSPLHF. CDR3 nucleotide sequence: TGTGCCAGCAGCTTAGCCAGGGGTTATAATTCACCCCTCCACTTT.

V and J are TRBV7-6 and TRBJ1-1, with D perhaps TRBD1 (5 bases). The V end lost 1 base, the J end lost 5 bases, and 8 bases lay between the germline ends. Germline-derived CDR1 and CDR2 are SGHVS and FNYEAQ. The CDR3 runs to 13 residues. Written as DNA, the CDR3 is TGTGCCAGCAGCTTAGACAGGCGAACTGAAGCTTTCTTT. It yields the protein CASSLDRRTEAFF.

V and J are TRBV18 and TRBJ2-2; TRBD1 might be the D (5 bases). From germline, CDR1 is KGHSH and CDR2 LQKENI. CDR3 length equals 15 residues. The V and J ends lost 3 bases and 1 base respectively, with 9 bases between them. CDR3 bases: TGTGCCAGCTCACCCGAGACAGTGAACACCGGGGAGCTGTTTTTT. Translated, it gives CASSPETVNTGELFF.

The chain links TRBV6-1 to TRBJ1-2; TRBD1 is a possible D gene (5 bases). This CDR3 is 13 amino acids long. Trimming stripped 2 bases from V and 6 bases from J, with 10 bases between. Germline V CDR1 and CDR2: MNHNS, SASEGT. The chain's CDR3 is CASSEKGVHGYTF. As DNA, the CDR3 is TGTGCCAGCAGTGAAAAAGGGGTTCATGGCTACACCTTC.

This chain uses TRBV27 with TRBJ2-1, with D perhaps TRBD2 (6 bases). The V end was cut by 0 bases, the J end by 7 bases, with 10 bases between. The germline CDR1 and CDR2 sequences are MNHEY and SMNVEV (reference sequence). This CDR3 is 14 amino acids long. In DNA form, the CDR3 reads TGTGCCAGCAGTTTATCAGTGGAGGGAAATGAGCAGTTCTTC. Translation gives CASSLSVEGNEQFF.

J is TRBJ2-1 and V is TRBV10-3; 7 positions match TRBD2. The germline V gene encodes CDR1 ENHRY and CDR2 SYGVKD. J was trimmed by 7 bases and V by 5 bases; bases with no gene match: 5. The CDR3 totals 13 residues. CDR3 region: CAISLGGSNEQFF. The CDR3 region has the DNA TGTGCCATCAGTCTGGGCGGGAGTAATGAGCAGTTCTTC.

The CDR3 sequence is CASSHTGPGQETQYF. CDR3 coding DNA: TGCGCCAGCAGCCACACAGGGCCGGGGCAAGAGACCCAGTACTTC. J is TRBJ2-5 and V is TRBV4-1; weak D call: TRBD1 (6 bases). The V end lost 3 bases, the J end lost 2 bases, and 13 bases lay between the germline ends. This CDR3 spans 15 amino acids. From germline, CDR1 is MGHRA and CDR2 YSYEKL.

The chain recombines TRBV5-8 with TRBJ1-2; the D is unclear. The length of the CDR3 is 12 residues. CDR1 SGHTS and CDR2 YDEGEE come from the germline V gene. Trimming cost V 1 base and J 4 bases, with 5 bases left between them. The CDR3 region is CASSLPGYGYTF. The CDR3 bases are TGTGCCAGCAGCTTGCCCGGCTATGGCTACACCTTC.